This TCR beta chain was sequenced in a study of OX40 agonist ivuxolimab in advanced cancers. About the research overall: Ivuxolimab is a fully human IgG2 antibody that activates OX40 (CD134). General study findings and limits: The antigens recognized by the expanded peripheral T cells, that is their antigen specificity, were not determined.

The data were produced by immunoSEQ multiplex PCR, yet TCRdb's version contains in-frame clones alone and is incomplete. The table has about 60,000 clones, about 86% seen once. Per germline, CDR1 SGDLS and CDR2 YYNGEE. V shed 0 bases and J shed 3 bases, with 9 bases lying between them. This CDR3 region has 14 residues. For this clone: What it binds is not known.

This chain links TRBV9 with TRBJ1-1; D possibly corresponds to TRBD1 (6 bases). The sequence derives from an adult with an advanced solid tumor such as melanoma, head and neck, liver or kidney cancer. Sequencing was performed on CD4+ or CD8+ T cells sorted from blood, taken in a trial of the OX40 agonist ivuxolimab. The CDR3 region has the DNA TGTGCCAGCAGCGTAGGTCAGGGGTACACTGAAGCTTTCTTT. Translation: CASSVGQGYTEAFF.